The present TCR beta chain was sequenced within a study of blood T cell repertoires in COVID-19. As for the study in general: COVID-19 samples, acute and convalescent, were from the United States, Italy and Spain. The analysed material was cDNA or gDNA that came from T cells, B-cell-depleted T cells, or PBMCs.

In the study's own analysis: Counts of nucleated cells, estimated from reference gene primer amplification, were obtained. Clones were read by immunoSEQ multiplex PCR, and TCRdb kept only the in-frame ones, dropping some. V and J calls and clone size are given by that table; D and trimming were obtained from the DNA. The sample includes 72,000 or so clones, just under 90% of them seen just once. CDR1 is SGHNT and CDR2 is YYREEE in the germline V gene (reference sequence). There are 15 residues in the CDR3. V lost 0 bases, J lost 6 bases, and 15 bases lay in between. This clone is a singleton in its sample.

The clonotype originates from a man in his fifties or sixties with acute or convalescent COVID-19. This sequence joins TRBV5-4 and TRBJ1-1, with D possibly matching TRBD1 (6 bases). Source material: peripheral blood. The chain's CDR3 is CASSLARGGRAEAFF. The CDR3, as DNA: TGTGCCAGCAGCTTGGCGCGGGGGGGCAGGGCTGAAGCTTTCTTT.